This T cell receptor beta chain emerged from a study of blood T cell repertoires in COVID-19. Study overall: Spain, Italy and the United States supplied samples that represented acute and convalescent COVID-19.

Trimming took 1 base from V and 3 from J; bases not matched to a gene: 0. The CDR3 length is 13 residues. Germline V gene data show CDR1 as SGHNT and CDR2 as YENEEA. Residents of about two dozen US areas, aged roughly 18 to 89 years, made up the participants. Researchers sorted participants into cohorts using their self-reported clinical history. Clones were sequenced by immunoSEQ multiplex PCR, and TCRdb holds only the in-frame ones, with some missing. This table has around 140,000 clones, 87% appearing once. The sequence was collected from a man between 60 and 75 years old who had recovered from COVID-19. Sequenced material: PBMCs or T cells enriched from blood (not recorded which). The J gene is TRBJ2-7, the V gene TRBV11-3, with 7 positions matching TRBD1. The CDR3: CASSLGDSYEQYF. The CDR3 nucleotides read TGTGCCAGCAGCTTAGGGGACAGCTACGAGCAGTACTTC.